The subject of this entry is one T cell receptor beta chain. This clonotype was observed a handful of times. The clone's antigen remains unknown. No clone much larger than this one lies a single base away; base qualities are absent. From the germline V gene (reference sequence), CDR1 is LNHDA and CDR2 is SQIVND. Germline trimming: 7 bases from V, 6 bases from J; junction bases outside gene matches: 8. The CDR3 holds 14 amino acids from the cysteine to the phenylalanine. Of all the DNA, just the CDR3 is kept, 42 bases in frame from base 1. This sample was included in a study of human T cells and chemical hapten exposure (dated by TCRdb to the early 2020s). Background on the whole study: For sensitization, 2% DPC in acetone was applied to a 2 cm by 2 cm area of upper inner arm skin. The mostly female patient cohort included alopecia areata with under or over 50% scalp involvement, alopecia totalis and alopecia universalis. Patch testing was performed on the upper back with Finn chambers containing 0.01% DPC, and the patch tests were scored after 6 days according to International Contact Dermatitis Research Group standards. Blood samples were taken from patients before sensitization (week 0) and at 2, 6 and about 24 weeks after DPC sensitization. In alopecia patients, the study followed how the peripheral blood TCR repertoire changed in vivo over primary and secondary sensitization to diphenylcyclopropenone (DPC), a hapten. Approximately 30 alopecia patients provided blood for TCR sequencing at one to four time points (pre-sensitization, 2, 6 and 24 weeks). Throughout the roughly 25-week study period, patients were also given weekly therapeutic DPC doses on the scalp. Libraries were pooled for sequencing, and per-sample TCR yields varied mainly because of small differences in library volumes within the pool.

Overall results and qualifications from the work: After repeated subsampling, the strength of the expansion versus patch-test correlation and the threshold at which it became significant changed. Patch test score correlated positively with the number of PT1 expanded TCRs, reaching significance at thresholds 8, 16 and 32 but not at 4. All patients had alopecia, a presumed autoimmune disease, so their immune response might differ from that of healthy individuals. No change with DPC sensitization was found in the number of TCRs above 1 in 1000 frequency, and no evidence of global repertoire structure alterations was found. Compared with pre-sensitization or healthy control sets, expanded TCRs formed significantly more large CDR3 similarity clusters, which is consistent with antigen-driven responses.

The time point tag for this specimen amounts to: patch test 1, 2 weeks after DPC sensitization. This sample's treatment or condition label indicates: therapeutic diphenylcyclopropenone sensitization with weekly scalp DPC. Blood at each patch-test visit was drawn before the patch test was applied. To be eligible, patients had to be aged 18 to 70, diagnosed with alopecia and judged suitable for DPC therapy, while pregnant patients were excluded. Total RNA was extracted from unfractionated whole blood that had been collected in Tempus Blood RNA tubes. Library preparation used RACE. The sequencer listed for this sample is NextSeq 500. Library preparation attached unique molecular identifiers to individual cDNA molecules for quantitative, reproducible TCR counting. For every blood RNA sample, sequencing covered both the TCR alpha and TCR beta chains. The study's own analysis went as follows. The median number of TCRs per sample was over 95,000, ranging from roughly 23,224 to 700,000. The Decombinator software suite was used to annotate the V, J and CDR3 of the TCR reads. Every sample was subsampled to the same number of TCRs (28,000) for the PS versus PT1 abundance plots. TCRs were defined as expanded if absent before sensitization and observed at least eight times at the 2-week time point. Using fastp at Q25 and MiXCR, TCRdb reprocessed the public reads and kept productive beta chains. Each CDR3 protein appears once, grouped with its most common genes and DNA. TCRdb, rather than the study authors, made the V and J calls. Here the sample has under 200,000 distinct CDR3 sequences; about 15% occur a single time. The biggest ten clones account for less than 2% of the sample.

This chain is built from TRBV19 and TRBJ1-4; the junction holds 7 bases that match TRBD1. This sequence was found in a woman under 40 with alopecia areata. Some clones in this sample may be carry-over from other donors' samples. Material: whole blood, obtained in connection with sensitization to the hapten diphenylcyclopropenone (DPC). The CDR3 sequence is CASTPGQRDEKLFF. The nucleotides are TGTGCCAGTACCCCGGGACAGAGAGATGAAAAACTGTTTTTT.